This TCR beta chain was identified during a study of CD8 T cells in ankylosing spondylitis. Notes on the study in general: Seemingly characteristic of ankylosing spondylitis blood was a TCR beta motif consisting of eight highly homologous variants. In peripheral blood, disease-linked CD8+ clones occurred at relatively low frequencies. Significant enrichment of disease-linked clones was reportedly seen in matched ankylosing spondylitis synovial fluid.

Per germline, CDR1 PRHDT and CDR2 FYEKMQ (reference sequence). CDR3 length: 16 amino acids. Trimming shortened V by 1 base and J by 3 bases, and 13 bases separated the two germline ends. Scientists made TCR beta libraries using quantitative 5'-RACE with molecular barcodes. MiXCR, applied by TCRdb to the 5' RACE reads, yields one record per CDR3 protein. The sample yields about 480,000 distinct CDR3 sequences, about a sixth seen once. To note about this clonotype: What it binds is not known.

Sequencing was done on a sample of blood, either unsorted or a sorted T cell fraction (not recorded which). The source of this sequence is a male donor with ankylosing spondylitis. V usage is TRBV13 and J usage is TRBJ2-1; possible D gene TRBD2, 7 bases. Written as DNA, the CDR3 is TGTGCCAGCAGCTTAGCCCCGGGGGGCTACTACAATGAGCAGTTCTTC. It yields the protein CASSLAPGGYYNEQFF.